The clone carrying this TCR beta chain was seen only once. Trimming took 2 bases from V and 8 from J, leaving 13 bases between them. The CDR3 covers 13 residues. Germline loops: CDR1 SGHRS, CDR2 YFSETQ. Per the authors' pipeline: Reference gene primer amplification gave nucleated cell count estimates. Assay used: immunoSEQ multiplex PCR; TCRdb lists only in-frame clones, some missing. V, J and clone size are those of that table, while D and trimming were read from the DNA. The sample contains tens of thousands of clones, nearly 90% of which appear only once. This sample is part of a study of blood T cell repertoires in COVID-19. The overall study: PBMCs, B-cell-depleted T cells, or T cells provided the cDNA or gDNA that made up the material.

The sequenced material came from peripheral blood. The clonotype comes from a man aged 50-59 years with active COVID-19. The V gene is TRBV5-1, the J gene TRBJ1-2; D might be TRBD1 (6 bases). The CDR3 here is CASSLQGLEGYTF. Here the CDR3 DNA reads TGCGCCAGCAGCTTACAGGGTTTGGAGGGCTACACCTTC. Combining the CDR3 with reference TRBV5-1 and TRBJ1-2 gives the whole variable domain KAGVTQTPRYLIKTRGQQVTLSCSPISGHRSVSWYQQTPGQGLQFLFEYFSETQRNKGNFPGRFSGRQFSNSRSEMNVSTLELGDSALYLCASSLQGLEGYTFGSGTRLTVV.